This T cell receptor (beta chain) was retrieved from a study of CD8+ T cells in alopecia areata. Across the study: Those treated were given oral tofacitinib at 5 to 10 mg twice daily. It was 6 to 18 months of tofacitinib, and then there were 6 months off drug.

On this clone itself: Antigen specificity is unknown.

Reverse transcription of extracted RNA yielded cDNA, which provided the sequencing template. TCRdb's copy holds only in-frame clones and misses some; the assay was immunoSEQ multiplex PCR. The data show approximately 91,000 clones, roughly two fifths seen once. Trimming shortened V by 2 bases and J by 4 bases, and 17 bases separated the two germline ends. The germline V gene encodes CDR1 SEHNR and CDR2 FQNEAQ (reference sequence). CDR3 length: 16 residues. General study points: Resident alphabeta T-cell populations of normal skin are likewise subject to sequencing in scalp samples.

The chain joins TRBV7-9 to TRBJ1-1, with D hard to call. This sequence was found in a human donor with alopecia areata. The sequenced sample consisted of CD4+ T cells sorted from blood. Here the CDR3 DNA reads TGTGCCAGCAGCTTAAAAGGTATCAGGCGGGGCACTGAAGCTTTCTTT. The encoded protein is CASSLKGIRRGTEAFF.